The present entry profiles one TCR beta chain with its context. The antigen is undetermined. One entry per CDR3 protein, called by TCRdb with MiXCR from the 5' RACE reads. The sample records under 250,000 distinct CDR3 sequences, just over 15% being singletons. This specimen comes from a study of T-cell memory formation after mild COVID-19. Looking at the study overall: Largely donor-specific sequence clusters came from a couple of donors. Study-wide findings and caveats: Clones that shrank (day 15 to 85) were balanced CD4/CD8, whereas later expanders leaned CD4+.

Trimming pared 8 bases from V and 3 bases from J, leaving 12 bases between. The CDR3 spans 13 residues. Germline CDR1 reads SNHLY; CDR2 reads FYNNEI. This clonotype was sampled from an adult woman who had mild COVID-19 (a few samples of this study predate the infection). Cell type and time point are not known. This rearrangement joins TRBV2 to TRBJ2-3, with D possibly TRBD2 on 6 matching bases. The sample consisted of PBMCs or a T cell subset sorted from them (not recorded which). CDR3 sequence: CASLRDSTDTQYF. The CDR3 DNA reads as TGTGCCAGCCTTCGGGACTCAACAGATACGCAGTATTTT.